These 8 T cell receptor beta chains came from one sample sequenced in a study of cytomegalovirus exposure and HLA in healthy donors. Data came from immunoSEQ multiplex PCR; TCRdb stores just in-frame clones and leaves some out. The data hold about 120,000 clones, with more than 75% observed a single time. The sequenced sample was PBMCs. The receptors derive from a woman aged 25 to 39 in good health and CMV-seronegative.

The chain has TRBV7-2 and TRBJ1-3; unclear D gene. CDR1 SGHTA and CDR2 FQGNSA come from the germline V gene. The CDR3 has 16 amino acids. V was pared by 1 base and J by 4 bases, with 14 bases between. CDR3 loop: CASSLVGAAAGNTIYF. DNA of the CDR3: TGTGCCAGCAGCTTAGTAGGTGCGGCAGCGGGAAACACCATATATTTT.

V gene TRBV5-1 combines with J gene TRBJ2-1; TRBD2 matches at 14 bases. Germline trimming cut 0 bases from V and 7 bases from J; bases unmatched to any gene: 9. Germline V CDR1 and CDR2: SGHRS, YFSETQ. The CDR3 length is 18 residues. The CDR3, as DNA: TGCGCCAGCAGCTTGGTGCCCACCGGGACTAGCGGGGGTAATGAGCAGTTCTTC. Protein product: CASSLVPTGTSGGNEQFF.

The chain has TRBV9 and TRBJ2-3; TRBD2 matches at 8 bases. CDR3 size: 18 residues. V shed 0 bases and J 0 bases; nucleotides not matched to a gene: 9. Germline loops: CDR1 SGDLS, CDR2 YYNGEE. The CDR3, as DNA: TGTGCCAGCAGCGTAGGTTCACCGGGGGGGCTTAGCACAGATACGCAGTATTTT. It is translated as CASSVGSPGGLSTDTQYF. Full variable domain (outside the CDR3, taken from reference TRBV9 and TRBJ2-3): DSGVTQTPKHLITATGQRVTLRCSPRSGDLSVYWYQQSLDQGLQFLIQYYNGEERAKGNILERFSAQQFPDLHSELNLSSLELGDSALYFCASSVGSPGGLSTDTQYFGPGTRLTVL.

This clone occurred a few times. The chain joins TRBV6-1 to TRBJ1-4; the D gene is possibly TRBD1 (6 bases). Germline V gene sequence: CDR1 MNHNS, CDR2 SASEGT. This CDR3 has 12 residues. V was shortened by 6 bases and J by 12 bases, with 14 bases between the two germline ends. The CDR3 region has the DNA TGTGCCAGCAGGGGAGGGGGGGCCGAACTGTTTTTT. Protein product: CASRGGGAELFF.

This chain joins TRBV6-5 and TRBJ1-1; TRBD1 agrees at 7 bases. The trim removed 6 bases at V and 8 bases at J, leaving 12 bases unmatched. The germline V gene has CDR1 MNHEY and CDR2 SVGAGI. The CDR3 extends over 14 amino acids. CDR3 DNA sequence: TGTGCCAGCAGATATGGACAGGCAGCCCTCGAAGCTTTCTTT. It specifies CASRYGQAALEAFF.

The gene calls are TRBV7-2 and TRBJ1-2; 7 bases fit TRBD1. Per the germline V gene, CDR1 is SGHTA and CDR2 is FQGNSA. The length of the CDR3 is 13 residues. With 7 bases clipped from V and 4 bases from J, the junction kept 6 bases outside the gene matches. CDR3 region: CASTRGTVYGYTF. The CDR3 DNA sequence: TGTGCCAGCACCCGGGGGACAGTCTATGGCTACACCTTC.

This clone was recorded only once. V and J are TRBV6-5 and TRBJ1-1; D is unresolved. CDR3 length: 16 residues. The ends were cut back, 1 base at V and 0 bases at J, with 12 bases in the middle. Germline CDR1 reads MNHEY; CDR2 reads SVGAGI. As DNA, the CDR3 is TGTGCCAGCAGTTACTACAGCCTAAGCATGAACACTGAAGCTTTCTTT. Protein: CASSYYSLSMNTEAFF.

The V gene is TRBV9, the J gene TRBJ2-5; D possibly corresponds to TRBD1 (6 bases). The CDR3 runs 13 residues. Germline V gene sequence: CDR1 SGDLS, CDR2 YYNGEE. The V end lost 0 bases, the J end lost 10 bases, and 13 bases lay between the germline ends. The CDR3 region is CASSVDQGRGQYF. The DNA of the CDR3 is TGTGCCAGCAGCGTAGATCAGGGGCGCGGCCAGTACTTC. Filled out from reference TRBV9 and TRBJ2-5, the complete variable domain reads DSGVTQTPKHLITATGQRVTLRCSPRSGDLSVYWYQQSLDQGLQFLIQYYNGEERAKGNILERFSAQQFPDLHSELNLSSLELGDSALYFCASSVDQGRGQYFGPGTRLLVL.